The clone carrying this T cell receptor beta chain was counted between two and nine times. In the original workflow: Cell counts per sample came from amplifying reference gene primers. Data came from immunoSEQ multiplex PCR; TCRdb stores just in-frame clones and leaves some out. V and J calls and clone size come straight from that table; D and trimming were deduced from the DNA. The sample holds 60,000 to 75,000 clones, approximately 82% seen once. Per the germline V gene, CDR1 is SNHLY and CDR2 is FYNNEI. The CDR3 has 15 residues. Trimming removed 4 bases from V and 1 base from J; junction bases left unmatched: 2. The sample belongs to a study of blood T cell repertoires in COVID-19. Overall study context: Italy, Spain and the United States were the sources of the convalescent and acute COVID-19 samples. From T cells, B-cell-depleted T cells, or PBMCs came the material, which was cDNA or gDNA.

This chain uses TRBV2 with TRBJ2-5, with 11 bases aligning to TRBD1. Sequencing was performed on peripheral blood. This TCR came from a human donor in a cohort sampled during active COVID-19. In nucleotides, the CDR3 is TGTGCCAGCAGTGGGACAGGGGGCGTCCAAGAGACCCAGTACTTC. The encoded protein is CASSGTGGVQETQYF.